This TCR beta chain was recovered during a study of blood T cell repertoires in COVID-19. Study processing details: How many nucleated cells were present was estimated from reference gene primer amplification. Produced via immunoSEQ multiplex PCR; TCRdb's table is partial and in-frame only. Clone size and V and J calls were adopted from that table, with D and trimming inferred from the DNA. Among just over 250,000 clones listed, about 80% were seen once. Assignment of participants to cohorts was predicated upon participant-reported clinical history. The J segment lost 1 base and the V segment lost 2 bases, leaving 0 bases of the junction unmatched. The germline V gene encodes CDR1 SGHTA and CDR2 FQGTGA. The CDR3 covers 14 residues.

The origin of this receptor is a young man with acute COVID-19. V usage is TRBV7-3 and J usage is TRBJ2-3; 7 nucleotides align to TRBD1. Sequencing used PBMCs or T cells enriched from blood (not recorded which). The CDR3 here is CASSLGTGTDTQYF. CDR3 DNA: TGTGCCAGCAGCTTAGGGACAGGCACAGATACGCAGTATTTT.